This passage covers 27 T cell receptor beta chains from one sample sequenced in a study of blood T cell repertoires in COVID-19. Sequenced by immunoSEQ multiplex PCR; TCRdb stores in-frame clones only, minus some. The sample lists about 36,000 clones; roughly 87% were seen once. The material sequenced was peripheral blood. The origin of the receptors is a man aged 60 to 69 with acute or convalescent COVID-19.

This chain connects TRBV21-1 to TRBJ2-2; TRBD2, the table's D call, lacks a check against the DNA. TRBV21-1 represents a pseudogene. This CDR3 has 19 amino acids. In DNA, the CDR3 is TGTGCCAGCAGCAGATGGACTAGCGGGAGGGTGAAGAACACCGGGGAGCTGTTTTTT. Its protein is CASSRWTSGRVKNTGELFF.

This clone occurred a few times. This chain uses TRBV24-1 with TRBJ1-5, with 7 bases matching TRBD1. CDR1 and CDR2 from the germline V gene are KGHDR and SFDVKD. With V trimmed by 9 bases and J by 3 bases, 7 bases remained unmatched. The CDR3 is 14 amino acids. The chain's CDR3 is CATHGGQPNQPQHF. In DNA, the CDR3 is TGTGCCACCCACGGGGGACAGCCCAATCAGCCCCAGCATTTT.

J is TRBJ2-2 and V is TRBV7-8, with TRBD1 identical over 8 bases. V lost 4 bases, J lost 5 bases, and 6 bases stayed unmatched. The CDR3 loop spans 15 amino acids. CDR1 SGHVS and CDR2 FQNEAQ come from the germline V gene. The CDR3 nucleotides are TGTGCCAGCAGCTCAGGGGGCTTAACAACCGGGGAGCTGTTTTTT. Translating it yields CASSSGGLTTGELFF.

The J gene is TRBJ1-4, the V gene TRBV28; D not certain. The CDR3 loop spans 13 amino acids. Germline CDR1 and CDR2: MDHEN and SYDVKM. V was clipped by 10 bases and J by 5 bases, with 14 bases between them. The CDR3 sequence is CATTSGGNEKLFF. DNA for the CDR3: TGTGCCACCACCTCAGGAGGGAATGAAAAACTGTTTTTT.

The table lists this clone with a few counts. The chain combines TRBV19 with TRBJ1-1; D is unclear. Germline V gene lookup returns CDR1 LNHDA and CDR2 SQIVND (reference sequence). Trimming left V 4 bases short and J 4 bases short, with 10 bases between. The CDR3 loop spans 13 amino acids. The CDR3 nucleotides are TGTGCCAGTAGTAATTGGGAGGGCACTGAAGCTTTCTTT. This encodes CASSNWEGTEAFF.

The rearrangement joins TRBV6-5 to TRBJ2-6; a possible D gene is TRBD1 (5 bases). In germline, CDR1 is MNHEY, CDR2 SVGAGI. V lost 4 bases and J lost 0, with 10 bases in between. This CDR3 is 16 amino acids long. In DNA, the CDR3 is TGTGCCAGCAGTTTAAAACAGGACTCTGGGGCCAACGTCCTGACTTTC. It is translated as CASSLKQDSGANVLTF.

This chain uses TRBV11-2 with TRBJ2-5; the D gene is possibly TRBD2 (6 bases). Trimming pared 6 bases from V and 5 bases from J, leaving 16 bases between. Germline values: CDR1 SGHAT, CDR2 FQNNGV. The CDR3 consists of 14 residues. The CDR3 nucleotides are TGTGCCAGCAGGCCCGGAGGGTTGGTGGAGACCCAGTACTTC. Protein product: CASRPGGLVETQYF.

The chain has TRBV5-6 and TRBJ2-7; weak D call: TRBD2 (5 bases). Trimming took 3 bases from V and 3 from J, leaving 13 bases between them. This CDR3 region has 14 residues. Germline V gene lookup returns CDR1 SGHDT and CDR2 YYEEEE. For the CDR3, the DNA is TGTGCCAGCAGCTATAGGACGGGAATCTACGAGCAGTACTTC. It yields the protein CASSYRTGIYEQYF.

This chain connects TRBV2 to TRBJ2-1; D is perhaps TRBD1 (6 bases). This CDR3 has 14 amino acids. V shed 10 bases and J shed 2 bases, with 15 bases lying between them. Germline CDR1 reads SNHLY; CDR2 reads FYNNEI. CDR3 sequence reads: CATEGDEAYNEQFF. The CDR3, as DNA: TGTGCCACCGAGGGGGACGAAGCCTACAATGAGCAGTTCTTC.

This chain links TRBV5-4 with TRBJ2-2, with 8 bases that match TRBD1. V gave up 0 bases and J gave up 8 bases; unmatched junction bases: 3. This CDR3 comprises 14 residues. Germline V lookup: CDR1 SGHNT, CDR2 YYREEE (reference sequence). As DNA, the CDR3 is TGTGCCAGCAGCTTGGACGGACAGGGTGGGGAGCTGTTTTTT. Protein sequence: CASSLDGQGGELFF.

The genes are TRBV23-1 and TRBJ1-1; the match to TRBD1 covers 8 bases. TRBV23-1 is treated as an ORF (open reading frame) with a function not yet certain. Trimming removed 4 bases from V and 0 bases from J; junction bases left unmatched: 10. The CDR3 has 17 amino acids. CDR3: CASSPRRTGPMNTEAFF. The CDR3 nucleotides are TGCGCCAGCAGTCCCAGGAGGACAGGGCCCATGAACACTGAAGCTTTCTTT.

The chain joins TRBV9 to TRBJ1-6; TRBD1 matches 8 bases. There are 16 residues in the CDR3. V lost 4 bases to trimming and J lost 8 bases; unmatched junction nucleotides: 11. Germline CDR1 reads SGDLS; CDR2 reads YYNGEE. CDR3 amino acids: CASSPGGRQGHSPLHF. The CDR3 nucleotides read TGTGCCAGCAGCCCTGGGGGACGACAGGGGCATTCACCCCTCCACTTT.

CDR3 nucleotides: TGTGCCAGCACCCAGCGGCAGCCGGCGGGCACCATATATTTT. As protein: CASTQRQPAGTIYF. The J gene is TRBJ1-3, the V gene TRBV6-5; no clear D. This CDR3 contains 14 residues. Germline V gene data show CDR1 as MNHEY and CDR2 as SVGAGI. V shed 7 bases and J shed 9 bases, with 19 bases lying between them.

This chain joins TRBV18 and TRBJ2-5, with TRBD1 identical over 8 bases. V lost 3 bases, J lost 1 base, and 7 bases stayed unmatched. The CDR3 is 16 residues long. Germline V CDR1 and CDR2: KGHSH, LQKENI. The CDR3 nucleotides are TGTGCCAGCTCACCGTTCAGGGGGCCAAGCCAAGAGACCCAGTACTTC. This gives the protein CASSPFRGPSQETQYF.

The rearrangement joins TRBV5-1 to TRBJ2-7; tentatively, D is TRBD1 (6 bases). CDR1 is SGHRS, CDR2 YFSETQ, per germline. The V and J ends lost 4 bases and 5 bases respectively, with 16 bases between them. This CDR3 region has 14 residues. The CDR3, as DNA: TGCGCCAGCAGCCCTCCCTTAACAGGGCACGAGCAGTACTTC. Protein product: CASSPPLTGHEQYF.

This rearrangement joins TRBV7-2 to TRBJ1-5; D is unclear. CDR1 SGHTA and CDR2 FQGNSA come from the germline V gene. Between the trimmed V and J ends, which lost 3 bases and 1 base, there was a span of 7 bases. This CDR3 has 14 amino acids. The CDR3 nucleotides are TGTGCCAGCAGCTTGGGCATCAGCAATCAGCCCCAGCATTTT. This sequence encodes CASSLGISNQPQHF.

As to this clone: The identical CDR3 is also encoded by other nucleotide sequences in the sample. The chain combines TRBV18 with TRBJ1-5, with D possibly being TRBD1 (6 bases). Germline V CDR1 and CDR2: KGHSH, LQKENI. Trimming shortened V by 3 bases and J by 2 bases, and 11 bases separated the two germline ends. The CDR3 is 15 amino acids. The CDR3 coding sequence is TGTGCCAGCTCACCTACAGGGTTGGGCAATCAGCCCCAGCATTTT. It is translated as CASSPTGLGNQPQHF.

The chain combines TRBV6-5 with TRBJ2-7; 7 positions agree with TRBD1. CDR1 and CDR2 (germline): MNHEY, SVGAGI. V shed 0 bases, J shed 2 bases, and the junction held 7 bases outside the gene matches. The CDR3 totals 16 residues. The CDR3 DNA reads as TGTGCCAGCAGTTACTCGAGCCAGGGGGTTACCTACGAGCAGTACTTC. It translates to CASSYSSQGVTYEQYF.

The chain is built from TRBV4-2 and TRBJ2-4; possible D gene TRBD1, 5 bases. The V and J ends lost 1 base and 4 bases respectively, with 17 bases between them. This CDR3 contains 17 residues. The germline gives CDR1 LGHNA, CDR2 YNFKEQ. DNA for the CDR3: TGTGCCAGCAGCCAAGTGGGTTGGTACAGGCAAAAAAACATTCAGTACTTC. Amino acid sequence: CASSQVGWYRQKNIQYF.

The rearrangement uses TRBV9 and TRBJ2-1, with D maybe TRBD2 (6 bases). There are 15 residues in the CDR3. V was cut by 4 bases and J by 5 bases, with 16 bases left in between. Germline loops: CDR1 SGDLS, CDR2 YYNGEE. CDR3 sequence: CASSLNAGTHNEQFF. The CDR3 DNA reads TGTGCCAGCAGCCTGAACGCGGGGACCCACAATGAGCAGTTCTTC.

The chain links TRBV18 to TRBJ2-7; 8 bases map to TRBD1. Per germline, CDR1 KGHSH and CDR2 LQKENI. Unmatched junction bases numbered 10, after V lost 2 bases and J lost 7 bases. The CDR3 runs 15 residues. The CDR3 spells CASSPRGQGAGEQYV. CDR3 DNA: TGTGCCAGCTCACCAAGGGGCCAGGGGGCTGGAGAGCAGTACGTC.

The chain links TRBV5-6 to TRBJ1-5; 7 bases fit TRBD1. Germline V CDR1 and CDR2: SGHDT, YYEEEE. This CDR3 is built from 15 residues. J lost 2 bases, V lost 4 bases, and 6 bases had no gene match. In DNA form, the CDR3 reads TGTGCCAGCAGCCGAGACAGGGCTGGCAATCAGCCCCAGCATTTT. Residues: CASSRDRAGNQPQHF. Combining the CDR3 with reference TRBV5-6 and TRBJ1-5 gives the whole variable domain DAGVTQSPTHLIKTRGQQVTLRCSPKSGHDTVSWYQQALGQGPQFIFQYYEEEERQRGNFPDRFSGHQFPNYSSELNVNALLLGDSALYLCASSRDRAGNQPQHFGDGTRLSIL.

The chain uses TRBV11-3 and TRBJ2-1; perhaps TRBD1 as D (6 bases). The CDR3 runs 14 residues. CDR1 and CDR2 from the germline V gene are SGHNT and YENEEA. V lost 2 bases and J 7 bases, leaving 12 bases between the germline ends. This CDR3 reads CASSLRTQGNEQFF. As DNA, the CDR3 is TGTGCCAGCAGCTTACGCACTCAGGGGAATGAGCAGTTCTTC.

The rearrangement uses TRBV19 and TRBJ1-1; D possibly corresponds to TRBD1 (5 bases). Per germline, CDR1 LNHDA and CDR2 SQIVND (reference sequence). This CDR3 is 12 amino acids long. The V gene lost 5 bases and the J gene lost 5 bases, with 9 bases spanning the gap. This CDR3 is CASSPRATEAFF. The DNA for the CDR3 is TGTGCCAGTAGTCCCAGGGCGACTGAAGCTTTCTTT. Variable domain in full (rest from reference TRBV19 and TRBJ1-1): DGGITQSPKYLFRKEGQNVTLSCEQNLNHDAMYWYRQDPGQGLRLIYYSQIVNDFQKGDIAEGYSVSREKKESFPLTVTSAQKNPTAFYLCASSPRATEAFFGQGTRLTVV.

This chain joins TRBV5-1 and TRBJ2-1; 10 bases are shared with TRBD1. Germline V gives CDR1 SGHRS, CDR2 YFSETQ. V was pared by 0 bases and J by 8 bases, with 5 bases of the junction left unmatched. The CDR3 runs to 15 residues. The CDR3 nucleotides read TGCGCCAGCAGCTTGGGGACAGGGGGAACCTATGAGCAGTTCTTC. Protein product: CASSLGTGGTYEQFF.

This chain links TRBV3-1 (or the pseudogene TRBV3-2) with TRBJ1-4; D is unclear. The CDR3 covers 17 residues. Trimming removed 4 bases from V and 3 bases from J, with 18 bases in between. The germline CDR1 and CDR2 sequences are LGHDT and YNNKEL (reference sequence). The CDR3 reads CASSPRPSQFSNEKLFF. The DNA of the CDR3 is TGTGCCAGCAGCCCACGACCCTCACAGTTCTCTAATGAAAAACTGTTTTTT.

The chain uses TRBV19 and TRBJ1-1, with D possibly being TRBD1 (5 bases). Germline V CDR1 and CDR2: LNHDA, SQIVND (reference sequence). Trimming removed 4 bases at V and 8 bases at J, with 8 bases between. The CDR3 totals 11 residues. The CDR3 loop reads CASSRRGEAFF. Written as DNA, the CDR3 is TGTGCCAGTAGTAGGAGGGGAGAAGCTTTCTTT.